This T cell receptor beta chain is from a study of shared clonotypes between healthy human individuals. The overall study: Those who served as donors were a couple of women and a few men between the ages of 18 and 49.

Trimming stripped 0 bases from V and 1 base from J, with 10 bases between. This CDR3 has 15 residues. Germline V gives CDR1 GTSNPN, CDR2 SVGIG (reference sequence). The repertoire was sequenced with immunoSEQ multiplex PCR; TCRdb's copy has only in-frame clones and lacks some. This sample has around 300,000 clones, with roughly 84% found just once. This TCR was recovered from a man younger than 35 in good health. Sequenced: memory CD8+ T cells sorted from blood. Subset given: CD45RO+ cells pooled with CCR7-negative TemRA cells. The chain is built from TRBV30 and TRBJ2-1, with a possible D match to TRBD2 (5 bases). The CDR3 nucleotides are TGTGCCTGGAGTGTAGCGGAAAGTTCCTACAATGAGCAGTTCTTC. It encodes CAWSVAESSYNEQFF.